The 13 T cell receptor beta chains presented below share a single source sample, sequenced in a study of T cell repertoires in cytomegalovirus infection. MiXCR, run by TCRdb on the reads, gives a single entry per CDR3 protein. The sample carries roughly 310,000 distinct CDR3 sequences, roughly 28% recorded once. For these TCRs, the target antigens are not known. The specimen comprised cultured PBMCs, sampled from culture after CMV antigen stimulation. The source of these receptors is a human donor in good health (CMV status not recorded). Some clones in this sample may be carry-over from other donors' samples.

V usage is TRBV6-1 and J usage is TRBJ1-5, with no clear D. The CDR3 runs 15 residues. The germline gives CDR1 MNHNS, CDR2 SASEGT. Between the trimmed V and J ends, which lost 0 bases and 7 bases, there was a span of 13 bases. CDR3: CASSEAGSDRQPQHF. CDR3 nucleotides: TGTGCCAGCAGTGAAGCGGGTAGTGATAGGCAGCCCCAGCATTTT.

This clonotype was detected only a few times. The chain uses TRBV27 and TRBJ2-7; TRBD1 might be the D (6 bases). Germline V CDR1 and CDR2: MNHEY, SMNVEV (reference sequence). This CDR3 contains 15 residues. Between the trimmed V and J ends, which lost 2 bases and 0 bases, there was a span of 11 bases. CDR3 loop: CASSLRTESSYEQYF. In nucleotides, the CDR3 is TGTGCCAGCAGTTTAAGGACAGAGTCCTCCTACGAGCAGTACTTC.

The chain carries TRBV7-4 and TRBJ2-5; 7 bases match TRBD2. CDR3 length: 13 residues. The junction had 3 bases not matched to a gene; V was cut back by 3 bases and J by 5 bases. Germline V gives CDR1 SGHVT, CDR2 SQSDAQ. CDR3 coding DNA: TGTGCCAGCAGCTTTGCGGGGGAGGAGACCCAGTACTTC. Translating it yields CASSFAGEETQYF.

The chain combines TRBV6-8 with TRBJ1-1, with D perhaps TRBD1 (5 bases). Germline lookup yields CDR1 MNHGY and CDR2 SAAAGT. Trimming took off 5 bases at V and 5 bases at J, with 15 bases between the two ends. CDR3 length: 14 residues. The CDR3 DNA reads TGTGCCAGCAGTGACGACGCAGGGCGGACTGAAGCTTTCTTT. Residues: CASSDDAGRTEAFF.

This clonotype was recorded a few times. The V gene is TRBV6-1, the J gene TRBJ2-3; 9 bases fit TRBD1. This CDR3 is 14 amino acids long. Germline V gene lookup returns CDR1 MNHNS and CDR2 SASEGT. With 6 bases clipped from V and 4 bases from J, the junction kept 5 bases outside the gene matches. The CDR3 DNA reads as TGTGCCAGCAGGAGTACAGGGGGCGCAGATACGCAGTATTTT. It specifies CASRSTGGADTQYF.

The sample holds a few counts of this clonotype. The CDR3 sequence is CASSSDREAKQYF. In DNA, the CDR3 is TGTGCCAGCAGCTCGGACAGGGAAGCGAAGCAGTACTTC. This chain connects TRBV7-6 to TRBJ2-7; TRBD1 aligns across 8 bases. There are 13 residues in the CDR3. In germline, CDR1 is SGHVS, CDR2 FNYEAQ. The ends lost 4 bases at V and 8 bases at J; junction bases unmatched: 7.

The count of this clonotype is one. The genes are TRBV5-6 and TRBJ1-5, with D perhaps TRBD1 (6 bases). CDR3 length equals 15 residues. The germline V gene has CDR1 SGHDT and CDR2 YYEEEE. Between the trimmed V and J ends, which lost 2 bases and 6 bases, there was a span of 15 bases. CDR3 sequence (DNA): TGTGCCAGCAGCTTAGGTTTCGGGGGCGGTCAGCCCCAGCATTTT. Translated, it gives CASSLGFGGGQPQHF.

The chain uses TRBV7-3 and TRBJ1-2; TRBD1 aligns across 9 bases. The germline CDR1 and CDR2 sequences are SGHTA and FQGTGA. V shed 3 bases and J 6 bases; nucleotides not matched to a gene: 5. CDR3 length: 14 residues. In DNA, the CDR3 is TGTGCCAGCAGCTTGGGACAGGGAAGAAATGGCTACACCTTC. Encoded protein: CASSLGQGRNGYTF.

This chain uses TRBV12-3 or TRBV12-4 with TRBJ1-1; D remains ambiguous. The germline V and J ends were trimmed by 8 bases and 3 bases, with 16 bases remaining between them. The CDR3 contains 14 residues. CDR3 sequence: CASQLLGRDTEAFF. The CDR3 DNA sequence: TGTGCCAGCCAACTCTTAGGGAGGGACACTGAAGCTTTCTTT.

Only a few counts were recorded for this clonotype. The chain has TRBV2 and TRBJ2-1; TRBD2 matches 7 bases. CDR3 length equals 11 residues. Germline V lookup: CDR1 SNHLY, CDR2 FYNNEI. With V trimmed by 6 bases and J by 8 bases, 1 base remained unmatched. CDR3 sequence (DNA): TGTGCCAGCAGGGGGGGGGATGAGCAGTTCTTC. Translated, it gives CASRGGDEQFF. The full variable domain, with the rest looked up from reference TRBV2 and TRBJ2-1, is EPEVTQTPSHQVTQMGQEVILRCVPISNHLYFYWYRQILGQKVEFLVSFYNNEISEKSEIFDDQFSVERPDGSNFTLKIRSTKLEDSAMYFCASRGGDEQFFGPGTRLTVL.

The sample holds one count of this clonotype. The chain links TRBV10-1 to TRBJ2-5, with D perhaps TRBD2 (5 bases). The CDR3 spans 14 residues. V lost 0 bases and J 7 bases, leaving 12 bases between the germline ends. Germline loops: CDR1 WNHNN, CDR2 SYGVQD (reference sequence). Written as DNA, the CDR3 is TGCGCCAGCAGTGAGTCGGCGGGCGGCGGGACCCAGTACTTC. Its translation: CASSESAGGGTQYF.

The chain joins TRBV20-1 to TRBJ1-1; 8 bases are a match to TRBD1. Looked up from germline, CDR1 is DFQATT and CDR2 is SNEGSKA (reference sequence). The ends lost 5 bases at V and 4 bases at J; junction bases unmatched: 9. There are 14 residues in the CDR3. As DNA, the CDR3 is TGCAGTGCTCAGGACAGGGTGTGGACCACTGAAGCTTTCTTT. This encodes CSAQDRVWTTEAFF.

As to this clonotype: The junction and the germline gene differ at one end; a read error may be behind it. J is TRBJ2-1 and V is TRBV20-1; possibly TRBD1 or TRBD2 for D (6 bases each). This CDR3 spans 16 amino acids. Germline loops: CDR1 DFQATT, CDR2 SNEGSKA (reference sequence). The CDR3 sequence: CSAREPRGVSYNEQFF. The CDR3 DNA sequence: TGCAGTGCTCGAGAACCAAGGGGGGTCTCCTACAATGAGCAGTTCTTC.